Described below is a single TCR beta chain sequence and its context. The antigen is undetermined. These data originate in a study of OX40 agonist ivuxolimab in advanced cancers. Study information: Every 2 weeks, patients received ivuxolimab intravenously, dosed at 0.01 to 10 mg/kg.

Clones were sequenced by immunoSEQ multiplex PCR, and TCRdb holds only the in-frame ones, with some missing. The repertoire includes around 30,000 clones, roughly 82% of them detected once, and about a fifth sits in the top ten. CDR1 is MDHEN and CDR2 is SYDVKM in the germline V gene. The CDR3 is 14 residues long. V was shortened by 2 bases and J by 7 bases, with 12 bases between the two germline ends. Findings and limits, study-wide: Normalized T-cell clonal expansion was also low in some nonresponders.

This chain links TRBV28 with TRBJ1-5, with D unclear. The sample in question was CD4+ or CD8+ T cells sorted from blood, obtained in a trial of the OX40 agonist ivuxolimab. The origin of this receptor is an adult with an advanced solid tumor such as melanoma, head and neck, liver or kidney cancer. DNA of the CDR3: TGTGCCAGCAGTTTAAGGTCGCATGGCCAGCCCCAGCATTTT. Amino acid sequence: CASSLRSHGQPQHF.